Each of the 13 T cell receptor beta chains below was sequenced from the same sample in a study of cytomegalovirus exposure and HLA in healthy donors. It was with 60 Vbeta and 13 Jbeta primers that the PCR ran. Profiling relied on immunoSEQ multiplex PCR, and the TCRdb table lists in-frame clones only, not all of them. The table lists 150,000 to 200,000 clones, about 88% of them singletons. The sample taken for sequencing was PBMCs. These receptors were collected from a woman aged 18-29 years in good health and CMV-seronegative.

CDR3 region: CASSLPPLGDRAYNEQFF. The CDR3 region has the DNA TGTGCCAGCAGCTTACCCCCTTTGGGGGACAGGGCTTACAATGAGCAGTTCTTC. The chain has TRBV7-4 and TRBJ2-1; 9 bases are shared with TRBD1. CDR1 is SGHVT, CDR2 SQSDAQ, per germline. CDR3 length: 18 residues. The ends lost 2 bases at V and 4 bases at J; junction bases unmatched: 12.

The chain joins TRBV27 to TRBJ1-2; weak D call: TRBD1 (5 bases). The CDR3 covers 15 residues. V was shortened by 7 bases and J by 4 bases, with 19 bases between the two germline ends. CDR1 MNHEY and CDR2 SMNVEV come from the germline V gene (reference sequence). The CDR3 nucleotides read TGTGCCAGCAATCCTCGGCAGGGATGGCCCTATGGCTACACCTTC. The encoded protein is CASNPRQGWPYGYTF.

The V call is TRBV30, the J call TRBJ1-1, with TRBD1 as a possible D gene (5 bases). The CDR3 consists of 13 residues. Between the trimmed V and J ends, which lost 4 bases and 4 bases, there was a span of 13 bases. Germline-derived CDR1 and CDR2 are GTSNPN and SVGIG (reference sequence). This CDR3 is CAWTPGPLTEAFF. CDR3 DNA: TGTGCCTGGACGCCAGGGCCCCTCACTGAAGCTTTCTTT. Full variable domain (missing parts from reference TRBV30 and TRBJ1-1): SQTIHQWPATLVQPVGSPLSLECTVEGTSNPNLYWYRQAAGRGLQLLFYSVGIGQISSEVPQNLSASRPQDRQFILSSKKLLLSDSGFYLCAWTPGPLTEAFFGQGTRLTVV.

The chain couples TRBV4-3 to TRBJ1-6; possible D gene TRBD1, 6 bases. V shed 4 bases and J shed 4 bases, with 11 bases lying between them. Germline-derived CDR1 and CDR2 are LGHNA and YSLEER. This CDR3 region has 15 residues. The CDR3 spells CASSPTDSYNSPLHF. The CDR3 region has the DNA TGCGCCAGCAGCCCTACGGACAGTTATAATTCACCCCTCCACTTT.

V gene TRBV5-4 combines with J gene TRBJ1-3, with TRBD1 as a possible D gene (5 bases). The germline gives CDR1 SGHNT, CDR2 YYREEE (reference sequence). Trimming removed 3 bases from V and 0 bases from J, with 13 bases in between. This CDR3 contains 16 residues. CDR3 nucleotide sequence: TGTGCCAGCAGCTCAGCCGGGACTCGCTCTGGAAACACCATATATTTT. Translation gives CASSSAGTRSGNTIYF.

This clone was seen a few times. This CDR3 is also generated by other DNA sequences in the sample. The chain joins TRBV5-1 to TRBJ1-1; 7 positions agree with TRBD1. The CDR3 spans 13 residues. V trimming: 2 bases; J trimming: 3 bases; junction bases outside the gene matches: 1. The V gene's germline CDR1 is SGHRS and CDR2 YFSETQ. CDR3 DNA: TGCGCCAGCAGCTTTACAGGGGACACTGAAGCTTTCTTT. This translates into CASSFTGDTEAFF.

The V gene is TRBV2, the J gene TRBJ1-4; D is perhaps TRBD1 (5 bases). This CDR3 is 15 amino acids long. The V end lost 6 bases, the J end lost 6 bases, and 17 bases lay between the germline ends. Germline CDR1 and CDR2: SNHLY and FYNNEI. As DNA, the CDR3 is TGTGCCAGCAGCGATTCTGGGGGGAGAGATGAAAAACTGTTTTTT. Translated: CASSDSGGRDEKLFF.

CDR3 DNA: TGTGCTAGTGGTTTGGTGATTCGGCCGGGACAGGGGGCGAATGGCTACACCTTC. Translated: CASGLVIRPGQGANGYTF. The chain uses TRBV12-5 and TRBJ1-2, with 12 bases that match TRBD1. The J segment lost 6 bases and the V segment lost 0 bases, leaving 11 bases of the junction unmatched. The germline V gene encodes CDR1 LGHNT and CDR2 FRNRAP. The CDR3 sequence is 18 residues long.

The chain is built from TRBV4-3 and TRBJ2-7; tentative D call: TRBD2 (6 bases). Germline CDR1 LGHNA, CDR2 YSLEER. V lost 3 bases to trimming and J lost 2 bases, with 23 bases between them. The CDR3 loop spans 18 amino acids. The CDR3 nucleotides read TGCGCCAGCAGCCAGGCCTCCGGTGGGTGGGACTCGCCCTACGAGCAGTACTTC. Its translation: CASSQASGGWDSPYEQYF.

In its sample, this clone was seen a few times. The chain uses TRBV7-2 and TRBJ1-2; a possible D gene is TRBD1 (6 bases). Between the trimmed V and J ends, which lost 7 bases and 4 bases, there was a span of 28 bases. Germline V gene data show CDR1 as SGHTA and CDR2 as FQGNSA. This CDR3 region has 18 residues. The CDR3 DNA follows: TGTGCCAGCACCAACCCAAAAAGGGGGGGACGGCGGGGCTATGGCTACACCTTC. It codes for CASTNPKRGGRRGYGYTF.

In regard to this clone: Within the sample, other DNA sequences also encode this same CDR3. The rearrangement uses TRBV9 and TRBJ2-7; 12 nucleotides agree with TRBD2. Losses at the gene ends were 3 bases for V and 7 bases for J; bases not matched to a gene: 8. Germline V gene sequence: CDR1 SGDLS, CDR2 YYNGEE. CDR3 length: 15 residues. The CDR3 coding sequence is TGTGCCAGCAGCGACGGGCTAGCGGGAGGGCGAGAGCAGTACTTC. It yields the protein CASSDGLAGGREQYF. The whole variable domain, filled in from reference TRBV9 and TRBJ2-7, reads DSGVTQTPKHLITATGQRVTLRCSPRSGDLSVYWYQQSLDQGLQFLIQYYNGEERAKGNILERFSAQQFPDLHSELNLSSLELGDSALYFCASSDGLAGGREQYFGPGTRLTVT.

The chain couples TRBV4-2 to TRBJ2-7; TRBD1 agrees at 9 bases. The germline gives CDR1 LGHNA, CDR2 YNFKEQ. This CDR3 has 16 residues. With V trimmed by 0 bases and J by 5 bases, 8 bases remained unmatched. The CDR3 loop is CASSQDPGQGYHEQYF. In nucleotides, the CDR3 is TGTGCCAGCAGCCAAGATCCAGGACAGGGGTACCACGAGCAGTACTTC.

The chain is built from TRBV2 and TRBJ1-1; D ambiguous. This CDR3 region has 10 residues. V was cut by 4 bases and J by 13 bases, with 10 bases left in between. Germline assignment: CDR1 SNHLY and CDR2 FYNNEI. The CDR3 sequence is CASSGAWVFF. The CDR3 region has the DNA TGTGCCAGCAGTGGGGCTTGGGTTTTCTTT.